This TCR beta chain was sequenced in a study of cytomegalovirus exposure and HLA in healthy donors. Findings and limits, study-wide: Later analysis identified a missense DCLRE1C variant that was linked to TCR beta V- and J-gene trimming.

Of note for this clone: Its antigen is not known.

The CDR3 covers 15 residues. Germline assignment: CDR1 MGHRA and CDR2 YSYEKL. The V and J ends lost 2 bases and 3 bases respectively, with 14 bases between them. The primer mix had 60 Vbeta and 13 Jbeta primers. The table came from immunoSEQ multiplex PCR; TCRdb's copy has only in-frame clones and leaves some out. Here the sample spans roughly 100,000 clones, approximately 70% being singletons. V is TRBV4-1 and J is TRBJ2-7; perhaps TRBD2 as D (6 bases). Sequences were obtained from PBMCs. The receptor was derived from a man aged 35 to 55 in good health and CMV-seropositive. CDR3 DNA: TGCGCCAGCAGCCAACAGGAGGCGGGATACTACGAGCAGTACTTC. This translates into CASSQQEAGYYEQYF.